The next 12 T cell receptor beta chains were all read from a single sample in a study of early T cells in non-severe SARS-CoV-2 infection. TCRdb re-analysed the 5' RACE reads in MiXCR, keeping a single row per CDR3 protein. Here the sample spans around 60,000 distinct CDR3 sequences, around 13% being singletons. The sample consisted of whole blood. Receptors originate from an adult who was a healthcare worker with PCR-confirmed SARS-CoV-2 infection or an uninfected control (not recorded which).

This clonotype came up a few times. The gene calls are TRBV29-1 and TRBJ1-2; a weak D match, TRBD1 (6 bases). Trimming took 2 bases from V and 2 from J, leaving 9 bases between them. Germline CDR1 SQVTM, CDR2 ANQGSEA. The CDR3 runs to 13 residues. The CDR3 DNA reads as TGCAGCGTTGAAACAGGGATCAACTATGGCTACACCTTC. Its protein product is CSVETGINYGYTF. Supplemented by reference TRBV29-1 and TRBJ1-2, the full variable domain reads SAVISQKPSRDICQRGTSLTIQCQVDSQVTMMFWYRQQPGQSLTLIATANQGSEATYESGFVIDKFPISRPNLTFSTLTVSNMSPEDSSIYLCSVETGINYGYTFGSGTRLTVV.

The table lists this clonotype with many counts. This chain uses TRBV24-1 with TRBJ2-7, with unresolved D. CDR1 and CDR2 from the germline V gene are KGHDR and SFDVKD. The CDR3 covers 15 residues. The V end lost 4 bases, the J end lost 5 bases, and 17 bases lay between the germline ends. The CDR3 DNA sequence: TGTGCCACCAGTGACTGGACGTACGACCCCCACGAGCAGTACTTC. This sequence encodes CATSDWTYDPHEQYF.

The chain uses TRBV20-1 and TRBJ2-3; 11 positions agree with TRBD2. Germline CDR1 and CDR2: DFQATT and SNEGSKA (reference sequence). The CDR3 is 14 amino acids. V shed 6 bases and J 9 bases; nucleotides not matched to a gene: 11. This CDR3 is CSAPDSGGADTQYF. In nucleotides, the CDR3 is TGCAGTGCGCCCGATAGCGGGGGGGCCGACACGCAGTATTTT.

This clonotype appeared a few times. The genes are TRBV29-1 and TRBJ1-1, with a weak D call TRBD1 (5 bases). The V end lost 4 bases, the J end lost 0 bases, and 9 bases lay between the germline ends. The V gene's germline CDR1 is SQVTM and CDR2 ANQGSEA. The CDR3 is 13 amino acids. CDR3 sequence (DNA): TGCAGCGTTGTGGGGGGACTGAACACTGAAGCTTTCTTT. Amino acid sequence: CSVVGGLNTEAFF.

This clonotype occurred a few times. In nucleotides, the CDR3 is TGTGCCAGCAGCTCCCCGGGACCGATTAATGAAAAACTGTTTTTT. Amino acids: CASSSPGPINEKLFF. The chain carries TRBV5-5 and TRBJ1-4; D is possibly TRBD1 (5 bases). Trimming took 3 bases from V and 4 from J, leaving 13 bases between them. Germline V lookup: CDR1 SGHKS, CDR2 YYEKEE (reference sequence). The CDR3 spans 15 residues.

This chain connects TRBV9 to TRBJ2-3; TRBD2 matches 10 bases. Losses at the gene ends were 2 bases for V and 2 bases for J; bases not matched to a gene: 8. The CDR3 runs 17 residues. The germline CDR1 and CDR2 sequences are SGDLS and YYNGEE. CDR3 coding DNA: TGTGCCAGCAGCGTCGGACAGCGGGGGGGCCTCACAGATACGCAGTATTTT. Protein: CASSVGQRGGLTDTQYF.

This clonotype was recorded a few times. The CDR3 DNA reads as TGCAGTGCTAGAGATCCCACAGGCACCGGGGAGCTGTTTTTT. It translates to CSARDPTGTGELFF. V usage is TRBV20-1 and J usage is TRBJ2-2; maybe TRBD1 (5 bases). V was pared by 0 bases and J by 4 bases, with 9 bases between. CDR3 length: 14 residues. The V gene's germline CDR1 is DFQATT and CDR2 SNEGSKA (reference sequence).

This clonotype has a handful of counts. The chain is built from TRBV6-5 and TRBJ1-4; D ambiguous. Germline V gene lookup returns CDR1 MNHEY and CDR2 SVGAGI. Trimming removed 6 bases at V and 5 bases at J, with 10 bases between. This CDR3 has 13 amino acids. The CDR3 reads CASRPTLNEKLFF. The DNA for the CDR3 is TGTGCCAGCAGGCCAACGTTAAATGAAAAACTGTTTTTT.

This clonotype came up many times. V gene TRBV2 combines with J gene TRBJ2-7; D may match TRBD1 or TRBD2 (5 bases each). Trimming removed 6 bases from V and 2 bases from J, with 11 bases in between. The germline V gene encodes CDR1 SNHLY and CDR2 FYNNEI. CDR3 length: 13 amino acids. The CDR3 reads CASSVGRAYEQYF. In DNA form, the CDR3 reads TGTGCCAGCAGCGTGGGACGGGCCTACGAGCAGTACTTC.

This clonotype occurred many times. The rearrangement links TRBV5-1 to TRBJ2-7; 7 positions match TRBD1. CDR3 length equals 14 residues. V shed 3 bases and J 2 bases; nucleotides not matched to a gene: 5. Germline lookup yields CDR1 SGHRS and CDR2 YFSETQ. As DNA, the CDR3 is TGCGCCAGCAGCTCCTCCGGGACAGCCTACGAGCAGTACTTC. Translated: CASSSSGTAYEQYF.

This clonotype was seen repeatedly, ten times or more. This sequence joins TRBV2 and TRBJ2-3, with no clear D. CDR3 length: 14 amino acids. V lost 3 bases and J 2 bases, leaving 9 bases between the germline ends. The germline V gene has CDR1 SNHLY and CDR2 FYNNEI. The CDR3 coding sequence is TGTGCCAGCAGTGACAACGACGTCACAGATACGCAGTATTTT. The encoded protein is CASSDNDVTDTQYF.

V usage is TRBV3-1 and J usage is TRBJ1-6, with TRBD1 matching 7 bases. The CDR3 sequence is 14 residues long. The J segment lost 6 bases and the V segment lost 4 bases, leaving 3 bases of the junction unmatched. Germline V gene sequence: CDR1 LGHDT, CDR2 YNNKEL (reference sequence). The CDR3 spells CASSRGQLNSPLHF. CDR3 nucleotides: TGTGCCAGCAGCCGGGGACAGCTTAATTCACCCCTCCACTTT.